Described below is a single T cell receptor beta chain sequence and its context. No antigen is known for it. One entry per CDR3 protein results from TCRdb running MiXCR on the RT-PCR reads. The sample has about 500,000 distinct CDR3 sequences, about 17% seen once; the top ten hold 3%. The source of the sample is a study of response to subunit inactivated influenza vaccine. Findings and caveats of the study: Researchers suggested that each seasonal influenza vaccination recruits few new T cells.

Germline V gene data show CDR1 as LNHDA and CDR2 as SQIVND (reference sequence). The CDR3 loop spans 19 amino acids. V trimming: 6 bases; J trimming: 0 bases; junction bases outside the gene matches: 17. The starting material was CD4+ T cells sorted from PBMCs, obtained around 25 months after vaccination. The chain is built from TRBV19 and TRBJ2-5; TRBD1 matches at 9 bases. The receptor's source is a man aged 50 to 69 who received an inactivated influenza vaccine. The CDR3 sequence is CASSALPGQGTRYQETQYF. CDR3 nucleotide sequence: TGTGCCAGTAGCGCCCTACCGGGACAGGGAACCCGGTACCAAGAGACCCAGTACTTC. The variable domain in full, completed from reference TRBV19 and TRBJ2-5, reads DGGITQSPKYLFRKEGQNVTLSCEQNLNHDAMYWYRQDPGQGLRLIYYSQIVNDFQKGDIAEGYSVSREKKESFPLTVTSAQKNPTAFYLCASSALPGQGTRYQETQYFGPGTRLLVL.